This T cell receptor (beta chain) is drawn from a study of cytomegalovirus exposure and HLA in healthy donors. Overall study: Unique TCRs numbering some 80 million, obtained from HLA-typed donors, made up an early data release. The Caucasian-associated ancestry cluster contained around four fifths of the roughly 370 genotyped donors.

Use of 60 Vbeta and 13 Jbeta primers characterized the PCR. Sequencing used immunoSEQ multiplex PCR; TCRdb keeps in-frame clones, though not all of them. The sample holds roughly 160,000 clones, around 83% seen once. The CDR3 runs 15 residues. Study observations and caveats: As immune exposure information, only CMV serostatus was available. Later analysis showed TCR association rates varying by HLA locus, highest for DRB1 and lowest for HLA-C.

This clone was detected only once. Its antigen is undetermined. Germline and junction disagree at one end, which may indicate a read error. This clonotype was obtained from a male donor in good health and CMV-seropositive. Material for sequencing was PBMCs. The chain recombines TRBV23-1 with TRBJ2-2; the D gene is possibly TRBD2 (5 bases). Being an ORF, TRBV23-1 has a function that is uncertain. The chain's CDR3 is CASSQSAGVTGELFF. The CDR3 nucleotides are TGCGCCAGCAGCCAATCCGCCGGGGTGACCGGGGAGCTGTTTTTT.